The rows below give T cell receptor beta chains drawn from one sample of a study of blood T cell dynamics during melanoma immunotherapy. Repertoires were generated with immunoSEQ multiplex PCR, while TCRdb's copy carries only in-frame clones and drops some. The sample records roughly 14,000 clones, roughly 85% being singletons. The sample was blood, taken from a patient treated with checkpoint blockade. These receptors were obtained from a human donor with melanoma. Each CDR3 is given with its conserved first and last residue. Each record gives: clone size, D gene, J gene, V gene, CDR3 DNA, CDR3 protein. A D gene is named only where the DNA matches it firmly. Expanded clones are given a class, and other clones once, few, many or no size at all.

abundance: few
d_gene: -
j_gene: TRBJ1-1
v_gene: TRBV7-9
CDR3nt: TGTGCCAGCAGCTTAGAGGACAGATTGAACACTGAAGCTTTCTTT
CDR3aa: CASSLEDRLNTEAFF

abundance: -
d_gene: -
j_gene: TRBJ1-2
v_gene: TRBV10-3
CDR3nt: TGTGCCATCAGTGTGGACAGTCTCTATGGCTACACCTTC
CDR3aa: CAISVDSLYGYTF

abundance: -
d_gene: TRBD2
j_gene: TRBJ2-7
v_gene: TRBV28
CDR3nt: TGTGCCAGCAAGCGGTCTAGCGGGAACTCCTACGAGCAGTACTTC
CDR3aa: CASKRSSGNSYEQYF

abundance: -
d_gene: TRBD1
j_gene: TRBJ1-4
v_gene: TRBV7-8
CDR3nt: TGTGCCAGCAGCTCAGGACGACAGGGGTCTAATGAAAAACTGTTTTTT
CDR3aa: CASSSGRQGSNEKLFF

abundance: -
d_gene: TRBD2
j_gene: TRBJ2-1
v_gene: TRBV9
CDR3nt: TGTGCCAGCAGCGTAGGGACTAGCGGGAGTGCGTACAATGAGCAGTTCTTC
CDR3aa: CASSVGTSGSAYNEQFF

abundance: -
d_gene: -
j_gene: TRBJ1-1
v_gene: TRBV7-9
CDR3nt: TGTGCCAGCAGCTTTAATATGAACACTGAAGCTTTCTTT
CDR3aa: CASSFNMNTEAFF

abundance: -
d_gene: TRBD1
j_gene: TRBJ1-2
v_gene: TRBV28
CDR3nt: TGTGCCAGCAGCACCTACCGACAGGGTATCCTTGGCTACACCTTC
CDR3aa: CASSTYRQGILGYTF

abundance: -
d_gene: -
j_gene: TRBJ1-6
v_gene: TRBV7-2
CDR3nt: TGTGCCAGCAGCTTGGGGGGATCGGCCCGGCACTTT
CDR3aa: CASSLGGSARHF

abundance: -
d_gene: -
j_gene: TRBJ1-4
v_gene: TRBV18
CDR3nt: TGTGCCAGCTCAAAGGGACAAACTAATGAAAAACTGTTTTTT
CDR3aa: CASSKGQTNEKLFF

abundance: -
d_gene: -
j_gene: TRBJ1-4
v_gene: TRBV4-3
CDR3nt: TGCGCCAGCAGCCAAGAATGGGGAGGGATATGGGAAAAACTGTTTTTT
CDR3aa: CASSQEWGGIWEKLFF

abundance: -
d_gene: TRBD2
j_gene: TRBJ2-1
v_gene: TRBV28
CDR3nt: TGTGCCAGCAGTCCCCACGGGACTAGCGGGTACAATGAGCAGTTCTTC
CDR3aa: CASSPHGTSGYNEQFF

abundance: -
d_gene: -
j_gene: TRBJ2-1
v_gene: TRBV5-1
CDR3nt: TGCGCCAGCAGCTCTGCCGGGGCCTACAATGAGCAGTTCTTC
CDR3aa: CASSSAGAYNEQFF

abundance: -
d_gene: -
j_gene: TRBJ1-2
v_gene: TRBV28
CDR3nt: TGTGCCAGCGCGGACAGTAACTATGGCTACACCTTC
CDR3aa: CASADSNYGYTF

abundance: -
d_gene: TRBD1
j_gene: TRBJ2-6
v_gene: TRBV2
CDR3nt: TGTGCCAGCAGTGCCAGCCTCCGGGACAGCGCCTCTGGGGCCAACGTCCTGACTTTC
CDR3aa: CASSASLRDSASGANVLTF

abundance: -
d_gene: TRBD1
j_gene: TRBJ2-5
v_gene: TRBV28
CDR3nt: TGTGCCAGCAGTTTGACAGGGGGCAGGGAGACCCAGTACTTC
CDR3aa: CASSLTGGRETQYF

abundance: -
d_gene: -
j_gene: TRBJ2-2
v_gene: TRBV7-2
CDR3nt: TGTGCCAGCAGCTTAGCCAGGCTCGGTGCTGGGGAGCTGTTTTTT
CDR3aa: CASSLARLGAGELFF

abundance: -
d_gene: -
j_gene: TRBJ2-2
v_gene: TRBV6-1
CDR3nt: TGTGCCAGCAGAGCTAGCGCTGAGGGGGAGCTGTTTTTT
CDR3aa: CASRASAEGELFF

abundance: -
d_gene: TRBD2
j_gene: TRBJ2-1
v_gene: TRBV11-2
CDR3nt: TGTGCCAGCAGCTTAGAGGTTTCGCGGGAGGGCCGAATCTTC
CDR3aa: CASSLEVSREGRIF

abundance: -
d_gene: TRBD1
j_gene: TRBJ2-1
v_gene: TRBV5-5
CDR3nt: TGTGCCAGCACTTCGGCCGGGACAGGGGGCGTTGAGCAGTTCTTC
CDR3aa: CASTSAGTGGVEQFF

abundance: -
d_gene: -
j_gene: TRBJ2-3
v_gene: TRBV6-5
CDR3nt: TGTGCCAGCAGTTACTCGGGCAGGCTCACAGATACGCAGTATTTT
CDR3aa: CASSYSGRLTDTQYF

abundance: -
d_gene: -
j_gene: TRBJ2-3
v_gene: TRBV6-1
CDR3nt: TGTGCCAGCAGTGACCTAATGTGGGGAGGCCCCACAGATACGCAGTATTTT
CDR3aa: CASSDLMWGGPTDTQYF

abundance: -
d_gene: -
j_gene: TRBJ2-7
v_gene: TRBV30
CDR3nt: TGTGCCTGGAGCCCCATATCAGGGTACGTTCACGAGCAGTACTTC
CDR3aa: CAWSPISGYVHEQYF

abundance: -
d_gene: TRBD1
j_gene: TRBJ1-2
v_gene: TRBV28
CDR3nt: TGTGCCAGCAGTCCCCATCCGGGACAGGGGGCGGAAGGCTACACCTTC
CDR3aa: CASSPHPGQGAEGYTF

abundance: -
d_gene: -
j_gene: TRBJ2-5
v_gene: TRBV28
CDR3nt: TGTGCCAGCAGTCCCCCCTCAGGGGGAGGAGAGACCCAGTACTTC
CDR3aa: CASSPPSGGGETQYF

abundance: -
d_gene: -
j_gene: TRBJ2-3
v_gene: TRBV25-1
CDR3nt: TGTGCCAGCAGTCATTTGGACTTTTCTAGCACAGATACGCAGTATTTT
CDR3aa: CASSHLDFSSTDTQYF

abundance: -
d_gene: TRBD2
j_gene: TRBJ2-7
v_gene: TRBV19
CDR3nt: TGTGCCAGTAGTACTACGGGGGGTAGCGTACCCTACGAGCAGTACTTC
CDR3aa: CASSTTGGSVPYEQYF

abundance: -
d_gene: -
j_gene: TRBJ2-3
v_gene: TRBV27
CDR3nt: TGTGCCAGCACACCCCGGGGCCCCAGCACAGATACGCAGTATTTT
CDR3aa: CASTPRGPSTDTQYF

abundance: -
d_gene: -
j_gene: TRBJ2-1
v_gene: TRBV15
CDR3nt: TGTGCCACCGGGCGAGACAGGAGCTCCTACAATGAGCAGTTCTTC
CDR3aa: CATGRDRSSYNEQFF

abundance: once
d_gene: TRBD2
j_gene: TRBJ2-3
v_gene: TRBV7-3
CDR3nt: TGTGCCAGCAGCGCACGACTAGCGGGAGGATCAGATACGCAGTATTTT
CDR3aa: CASSARLAGGSDTQYF

abundance: -
d_gene: -
j_gene: TRBJ1-2
v_gene: TRBV30
CDR3nt: TGTGCCTGGAGTGAGGGACGGATAATGAATCATGGCTACACCTTC
CDR3aa: CAWSEGRIMNHGYTF

abundance: -
d_gene: -
j_gene: TRBJ1-6
v_gene: TRBV28
CDR3nt: TGTGCCAGCAGTCCCGGGACGGATGATAATTCACCCCTCCACTTT
CDR3aa: CASSPGTDDNSPLHF

abundance: few
d_gene: -
j_gene: TRBJ2-5
v_gene: TRBV18
CDR3nt: TGTGCCAGCTCACAACCGACAGTCCAAGAGACCCAGTACTTC
CDR3aa: CASSQPTVQETQYF

abundance: -
d_gene: -
j_gene: TRBJ1-6
v_gene: TRBV28
CDR3nt: TGTGCCAGCAGTTATAATTCACCCCTCCACTTT
CDR3aa: CASSYNSPLHF

abundance: -
d_gene: TRBD2
j_gene: TRBJ2-5
v_gene: TRBV30
CDR3nt: TGTGCCTGGAGTGCGACTAGCGGGCGGTTCAGAAAGCAGTACTTC
CDR3aa: CAWSATSGRFRKQYF

abundance: -
d_gene: TRBD2
j_gene: TRBJ2-1
v_gene: TRBV27
CDR3nt: TGTGCCAGCAGGGGACTAGGATACAATGAGCAGTTCTTC
CDR3aa: CASRGLGYNEQFF

abundance: -
d_gene: -
j_gene: TRBJ2-7
v_gene: TRBV4-3
CDR3nt: TGCGCCAGCAGCCTTACGGGGCCACAGGGTCGAGGCGAGCAGTACTTC
CDR3aa: CASSLTGPQGRGEQYF

abundance: -
d_gene: -
j_gene: TRBJ2-3
v_gene: TRBV28
CDR3nt: TGTGCCAGCAGTTCAGCGGGCCCCTACTCGCGCACAGATACGCAGTATTTT
CDR3aa: CASSSAGPYSRTDTQYF

abundance: -
d_gene: TRBD1
j_gene: TRBJ1-5
v_gene: TRBV7-8
CDR3nt: TGTGCCAGCAGCTTAAATGAGGGGGCCGGCCAGCCCCAGCATTTT
CDR3aa: CASSLNEGAGQPQHF

abundance: -
d_gene: -
j_gene: TRBJ1-2
v_gene: TRBV7-8
CDR3nt: TGTGCCAGCAGCTTACGCCAGGACTATGGCTACACCTTC
CDR3aa: CASSLRQDYGYTF

abundance: -
d_gene: -
j_gene: TRBJ1-2
v_gene: TRBV9
CDR3nt: TGTGCCAGCAGCCCGTCTGGGGGGGACTATGGCTACACCTTC
CDR3aa: CASSPSGGDYGYTF

abundance: -
d_gene: -
j_gene: TRBJ2-6
v_gene: TRBV19
CDR3nt: TGTGCCAGTAGTATAGCCTTCGTGGGGGCAATCTCCGGGGCCAACGTCCTGACTTTC
CDR3aa: CASSIAFVGAISGANVLTF

abundance: -
d_gene: TRBD1
j_gene: TRBJ1-1
v_gene: TRBV27
CDR3nt: TGTGCCAGCAGTCCTTCGACAGGGGGGAACACTGAAGCTTTCTTT
CDR3aa: CASSPSTGGNTEAFF

abundance: -
d_gene: TRBD2
j_gene: TRBJ2-2
v_gene: TRBV18
CDR3nt: TGTGCCAGCTCACCACGCTCGACTAGCGGCACCGGGGAGCTGTTTTTT
CDR3aa: CASSPRSTSGTGELFF

abundance: -
d_gene: -
j_gene: TRBJ1-3
v_gene: TRBV27
CDR3nt: TGTGCCAGCAGTTTGTCCGGACAGACTACCTATGGAAACACCATATATTTT
CDR3aa: CASSLSGQTTYGNTIYF

abundance: -
d_gene: TRBD2
j_gene: TRBJ2-1
v_gene: TRBV29-1
CDR3nt: TGCAGCGTTGAAAGAGAAAGCGGGAGGGCCGGTGTGCCCTACAATGAGCAGTTCTTC
CDR3aa: CSVERESGRAGVPYNEQFF

abundance: few
d_gene: -
j_gene: TRBJ2-5
v_gene: TRBV25-1
CDR3nt: TGTGCCAGCAGTGAAGGGCCCCAAGAGACCCAGTACTTC
CDR3aa: CASSEGPQETQYF

abundance: once
d_gene: -
j_gene: TRBJ2-1
v_gene: TRBV11-3
CDR3nt: TGTGCCAGCAGCTCTACCGGGACACGCAATGAGCAGTTCTTC
CDR3aa: CASSSTGTRNEQFF

abundance: -
d_gene: TRBD2
j_gene: TRBJ2-5
v_gene: TRBV11-2
CDR3nt: TGTGCCAGCAGCTTAGATGCGGCGGGGGGGGAGACCCAGTACTTC
CDR3aa: CASSLDAAGGETQYF

abundance: few
d_gene: -
j_gene: TRBJ1-3
v_gene: TRBV5-1
CDR3nt: TGCGCCAGCAAAACGTCCCCGGGTTGGGGAAACACCATATATTTT
CDR3aa: CASKTSPGWGNTIYF

abundance: -
d_gene: -
j_gene: TRBJ2-1
v_gene: TRBV27
CDR3nt: TGTGCCAGCAGTTTATCAAAAGGGGGGGGGTACAATGAGCAGTTCTTC
CDR3aa: CASSLSKGGGYNEQFF

abundance: once
d_gene: -
j_gene: TRBJ2-3
v_gene: TRBV19
CDR3nt: TGTGCCAGTAGTATAGTAGCAGCGGGCACAGATACGCAGTATTTT
CDR3aa: CASSIVAAGTDTQYF

abundance: -
d_gene: -
j_gene: TRBJ1-5
v_gene: TRBV18
CDR3nt: TGTGCCAGCTCACTACTACAGGGTAGGGATCAGCCCCAGCATTTT
CDR3aa: CASSLLQGRDQPQHF

abundance: -
d_gene: TRBD2
j_gene: TRBJ2-3
v_gene: TRBV5-5
CDR3nt: TGTGCCAGCAGAATGACTAGCGCAACAGATACGCAGTATTTT
CDR3aa: CASRMTSATDTQYF

abundance: -
d_gene: -
j_gene: TRBJ2-7
v_gene: TRBV28
CDR3nt: TGTGCCAGCACGGGAGATTGGTACGAGCAGTACTTC
CDR3aa: CASTGDWYEQYF

abundance: -
d_gene: TRBD1
j_gene: TRBJ2-3
v_gene: TRBV5-1
CDR3nt: TGCGCCAGCAGGTTAACAGGGGTCACAGATACGCAGTATTTT
CDR3aa: CASRLTGVTDTQYF